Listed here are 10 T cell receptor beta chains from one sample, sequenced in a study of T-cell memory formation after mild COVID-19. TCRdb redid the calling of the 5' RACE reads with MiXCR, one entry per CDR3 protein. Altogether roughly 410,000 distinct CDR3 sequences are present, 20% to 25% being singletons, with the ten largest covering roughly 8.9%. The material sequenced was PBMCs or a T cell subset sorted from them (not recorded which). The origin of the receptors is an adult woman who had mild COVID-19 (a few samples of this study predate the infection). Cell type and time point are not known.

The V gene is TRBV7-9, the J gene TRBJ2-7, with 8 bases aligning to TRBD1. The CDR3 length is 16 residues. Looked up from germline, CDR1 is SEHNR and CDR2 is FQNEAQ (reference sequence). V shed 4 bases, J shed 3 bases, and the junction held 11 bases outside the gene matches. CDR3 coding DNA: TGTGCCAGCAGCTCCCGAACATCGACAGGGGACTACGAGCAGTACTTC. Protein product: CASSSRTSTGDYEQYF.

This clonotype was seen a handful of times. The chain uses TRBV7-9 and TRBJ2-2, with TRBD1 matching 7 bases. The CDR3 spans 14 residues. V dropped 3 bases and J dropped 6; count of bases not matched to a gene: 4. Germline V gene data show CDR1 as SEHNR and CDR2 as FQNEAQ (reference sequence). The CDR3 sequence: CASSFVGGPGELFF. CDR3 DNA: TGTGCCAGCAGCTTCGTAGGGGGCCCCGGGGAGCTGTTTTTT.

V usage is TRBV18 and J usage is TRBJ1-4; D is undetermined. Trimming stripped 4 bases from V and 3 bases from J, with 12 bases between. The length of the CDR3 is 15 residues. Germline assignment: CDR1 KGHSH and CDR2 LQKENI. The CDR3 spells CASSLENISNEKLFF. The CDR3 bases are TGTGCCAGCTCACTTGAAAACATCTCTAATGAAAAACTGTTTTTT. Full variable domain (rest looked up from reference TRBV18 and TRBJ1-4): NAGVMQNPRHLVRRRGQEARLRCSPMKGHSHVYWYRQLPEEGLKFMVYLQKENIIDESGMPKERFSAEFPKEGPSILRIQQVVRGDSAAYFCASSLENISNEKLFFGSGTQLSVL.

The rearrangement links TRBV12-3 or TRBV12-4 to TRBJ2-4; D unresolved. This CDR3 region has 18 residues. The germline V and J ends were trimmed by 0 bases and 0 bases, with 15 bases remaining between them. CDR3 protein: CASSLAGSRSLAKNIQYF. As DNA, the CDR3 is TGTGCCAGCAGTTTAGCAGGCAGCAGGAGCCTAGCCAAAAACATTCAGTACTTC.

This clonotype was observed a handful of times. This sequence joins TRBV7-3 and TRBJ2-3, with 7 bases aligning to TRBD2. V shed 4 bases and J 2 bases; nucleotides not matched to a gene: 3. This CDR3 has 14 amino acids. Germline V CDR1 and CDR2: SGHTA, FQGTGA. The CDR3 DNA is TGTGCCAGCAGCTCCGGACTAGTCACAGATACGCAGTATTTT. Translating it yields CASSSGLVTDTQYF.

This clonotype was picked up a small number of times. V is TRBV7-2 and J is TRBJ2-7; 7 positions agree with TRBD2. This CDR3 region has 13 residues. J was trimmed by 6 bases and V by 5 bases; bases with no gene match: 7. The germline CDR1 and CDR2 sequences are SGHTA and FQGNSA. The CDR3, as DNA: TGTGCCAGCAGCCGGACGGCGGGAGCCGAGCAGTACTTC. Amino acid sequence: CASSRTAGAEQYF.

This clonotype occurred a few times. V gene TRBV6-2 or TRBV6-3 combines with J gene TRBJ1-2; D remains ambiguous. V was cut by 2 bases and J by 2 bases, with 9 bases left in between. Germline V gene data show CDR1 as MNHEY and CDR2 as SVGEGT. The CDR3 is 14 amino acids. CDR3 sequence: CASSYQLGNYGYTF. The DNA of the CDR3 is TGTGCCAGCAGTTACCAGTTGGGGAACTATGGCTACACCTTC.

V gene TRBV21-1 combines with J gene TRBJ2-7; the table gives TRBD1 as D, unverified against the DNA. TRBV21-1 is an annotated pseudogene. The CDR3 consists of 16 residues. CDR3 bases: TGTGCCAGCAGTGGAGTATGGGACAGGGGTTGCCACGAGCAGTACTTC. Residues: CASSGVWDRGCHEQYF.

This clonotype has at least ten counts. CDR3 sequence: CSAWSSYEQYF. Written as DNA, the CDR3 is TGCAGTGCTTGGAGCTCCTACGAGCAGTACTTC. The rearrangement joins TRBV20-1 to TRBJ2-7; D ambiguous. This CDR3 region has 11 residues. V was shortened by 5 bases and J by 0 bases, with 5 bases between the two germline ends. CDR1 DFQATT and CDR2 SNEGSKA come from the germline V gene (reference sequence).

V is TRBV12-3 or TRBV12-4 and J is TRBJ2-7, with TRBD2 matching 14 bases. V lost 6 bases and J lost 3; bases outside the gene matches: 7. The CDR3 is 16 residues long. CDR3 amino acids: CASSTGGLAGDYEQYF. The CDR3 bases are TGTGCCAGCAGCACAGGGGGACTAGCGGGAGACTACGAGCAGTACTTC.